This T cell receptor (beta chain) stems from a study of OX40 agonist ivuxolimab in advanced cancers. Generated by immunoSEQ multiplex PCR, the TCRdb table keeps only in-frame clones and is missing some. This sample carries fewer than 80,000 clones, around four fifths of them seen once, and the ten largest clones take approximately 9.4%. The V end was cut by 2 bases, the J end by 4 bases, with 21 bases between. This CDR3 has 16 residues. Germline lookup yields CDR1 GTSNPN and CDR2 SVGIG (reference sequence). The sequencing used CD4+ or CD8+ T cells sorted from blood, collected in a trial of the OX40 agonist ivuxolimab. The source of this sequence is an adult with an advanced solid tumor such as melanoma, head and neck, liver or kidney cancer. The V gene is TRBV30, the J gene TRBJ2-7; D might be TRBD2 (5 bases). This CDR3 is CAWSSHRAGQKYEQYF. Written as DNA, the CDR3 is TGTGCCTGGAGTTCCCATCGGGCGGGTCAGAAATACGAGCAGTACTTC.